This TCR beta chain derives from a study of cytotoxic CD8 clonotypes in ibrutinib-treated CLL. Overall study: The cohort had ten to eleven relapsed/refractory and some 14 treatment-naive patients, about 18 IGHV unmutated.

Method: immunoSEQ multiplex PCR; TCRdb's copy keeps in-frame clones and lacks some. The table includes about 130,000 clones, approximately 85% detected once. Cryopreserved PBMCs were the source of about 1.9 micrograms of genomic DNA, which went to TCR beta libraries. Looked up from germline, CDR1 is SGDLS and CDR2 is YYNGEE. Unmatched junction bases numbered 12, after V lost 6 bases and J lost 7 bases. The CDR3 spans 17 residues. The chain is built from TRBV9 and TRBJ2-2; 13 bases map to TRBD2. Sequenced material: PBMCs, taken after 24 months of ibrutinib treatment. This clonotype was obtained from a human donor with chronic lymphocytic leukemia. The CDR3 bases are TGTGCCAGCATGGCAGGGACTAGCGGGACGGACCGCGGGGAGCTGTTTTTT. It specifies CASMAGTSGTDRGELFF. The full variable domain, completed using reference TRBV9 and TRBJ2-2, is DSGVTQTPKHLITATGQRVTLRCSPRSGDLSVYWYQQSLDQGLQFLIQYYNGEERAKGNILERFSAQQFPDLHSELNLSSLELGDSALYFCASMAGTSGTDRGELFFGEGSRLTVL.